The 28 T cell receptor beta chains listed next were all sequenced from one sample in a study of cytomegalovirus exposure and HLA in healthy donors. Researchers ran the PCR with 60 Vbeta and 13 Jbeta primers. Using immunoSEQ multiplex PCR, the repertoire was profiled, and TCRdb retains in-frame clones only, with some absent. In the table there are some 150,000 clones, roughly 80% of which are singletons. The sequenced sample was PBMCs. The receptors come from a woman aged 30 to 39 in good health and CMV-seropositive.

The V call is TRBV28, the J call TRBJ2-3; 8 positions agree with TRBD1. With 3 bases clipped from V and 6 bases from J, the junction kept 8 bases outside the gene matches. The CDR3 loop spans 15 amino acids. The germline gives CDR1 MDHEN, CDR2 SYDVKM. The CDR3 loop reads CASSFYGQGMDTQYF. DNA for the CDR3: TGTGCCAGCAGTTTTTATGGACAGGGCATGGATACGCAGTATTTT.

V and J are TRBV30 and TRBJ1-3; D might be TRBD1 (6 bases). Trimming removed 1 base from V and 0 bases from J, with 16 bases in between. The CDR3 spans 17 residues. CDR1 GTSNPN and CDR2 SVGIG come from the germline V gene (reference sequence). CDR3 nucleotides: TGTGCCTGGAGTGCCCAGGGACAAGGTCACTCTGGAAACACCATATATTTT. Its translation: CAWSAQGQGHSGNTIYF.

This clone has just a few counts. At one end, the junction sequence differs from germline, possibly due to a read error. In nucleotides, the CDR3 is TGTGCCAGCAGTGAAGTTAATGGGGGACAGGCCCGGGCTTTC. Translated, it gives CASSEVNGGQARAF. This rearrangement joins TRBV6-5 to TRBJ2-6; 8 bases agree with TRBD1. The V gene's germline CDR1 is MNHEY and CDR2 SVGAGI. The length of the CDR3 is 14 residues.

The chain links TRBV7-2 to TRBJ2-3, with TRBD2 matching over 9 bases. Unmatched junction bases numbered 10, after V lost 2 bases and J lost 7 bases. CDR1 and CDR2 (germline): SGHTA, FQGNSA. The CDR3 runs to 16 residues. In nucleotides, the CDR3 is TGTGCCAGCAGCTTAAATCCTAGCGGGGTGATGAATACGCAGTATTTT. This codes for CASSLNPSGVMNTQYF.

This chain joins TRBV9 and TRBJ2-2, with D possibly being TRBD2 (6 bases). The V gene's germline CDR1 is SGDLS and CDR2 YYNGEE. The CDR3 sequence is 19 residues long. Deletions cut 3 bases from V and 0 bases from J, with 21 bases between. Here the CDR3 reads CASSEGPGLIYANTGELFF. Here the CDR3 DNA reads TGTGCCAGCAGCGAGGGACCGGGACTCATTTACGCGAACACCGGGGAGCTGTTTTTT.

The chain couples TRBV7-6 to TRBJ1-5; unclear D gene. There are 14 residues in the CDR3. CDR1 and CDR2 (germline): SGHVS, FNYEAQ. The ends were cut back, 4 bases at V and 7 bases at J, with 14 bases in the middle. This CDR3 reads CASSSGIPGQPQHF. CDR3 nucleotide sequence: TGTGCCAGCAGCTCAGGTATTCCGGGGCAGCCCCAGCATTTT.

This clone has only one observation. The chain employs TRBV2 and TRBJ1-1, with TRBD1 as a possible D gene (5 bases). Germline CDR1 SNHLY, CDR2 FYNNEI. The CDR3 is 11 amino acids. The DNA of the CDR3 is TGTGCAGCAGGGCCGCGCCCCGAAGCTTTCTTT. It translates to CAAGPRPEAFF.

The gene calls are TRBV4-3 and TRBJ1-2, with 12 bases identical to TRBD1. CDR3 length equals 17 residues. The germline V gene has CDR1 LGHNA and CDR2 YSLEER. V trimming: 3 bases; J trimming: 7 bases; junction bases outside the gene matches: 12. The CDR3 coding sequence is TGCGCCAGCAGCCAGACGATAAGGGGACAGGGGGCTCCTGGCTACACCTTC. Translating it yields CASSQTIRGQGAPGYTF.

This clone was seen a single time. CDR3 DNA: TGTGCCAGCAGCCGCGATGGGCGGGAATTCAATCAGCCCCAGCATTTT. As protein: CASSRDGREFNQPQHF. The rearrangement uses TRBV7-9 and TRBJ1-5; D is undetermined. The CDR3 is made up of 16 amino acids. The V gene's germline CDR1 is SEHNR and CDR2 FQNEAQ (reference sequence). V was trimmed by 5 bases and J by 3 bases, leaving 17 bases between them. The whole variable domain, filled in from reference TRBV7-9 and TRBJ1-5, reads DTGVSQNPRHKITKRGQNVTFRCDPISEHNRLYWYRQTLGQGPEFLTYFQNEAQLEKSRLLSDRFSAERPKGSFSTLEIQRTEQGDSAMYLCASSRDGREFNQPQHFGDGTRLSIL.

This clone was recorded a few times. The rearrangement uses TRBV6-5 and TRBJ2-7; TRBD1 aligns across 9 bases. V trimming: 0 bases; J trimming: 1 base; junction bases outside the gene matches: 1. Per germline, CDR1 MNHEY and CDR2 SVGAGI. This CDR3 spans 15 amino acids. As DNA, the CDR3 is TGTGCCAGCAGTTACTCGGGGACAGGGTCCTACGAGCAGTACTTC. It translates to CASSYSGTGSYEQYF.

The rearrangement joins TRBV7-8 to TRBJ1-1; D might be TRBD1 (5 bases). Trimming cost V 2 bases and J 4 bases, with 11 bases left between them. Germline CDR1 SGHVS, CDR2 FQNEAQ. The CDR3 has 14 amino acids. This chain's CDR3 is CASSLQGMGTEAFF. The CDR3 nucleotides are TGTGCCAGCAGCTTACAGGGAATGGGCACTGAAGCTTTCTTT.

V and J are TRBV6-6 and TRBJ1-6; D call uncertain. Germline V gene sequence: CDR1 MNHNY, CDR2 SVGAGI (reference sequence). There are 14 residues in the CDR3. V dropped 5 bases and J dropped 5 bases, with 10 bases sitting between them. The DNA of the CDR3 is TGTGCCAGCAGTGGCGGGAGGAATAATTCACCCCTCCACTTT. It translates to CASSGGRNNSPLHF.

The chain uses TRBV5-1 and TRBJ1-2; 11 bases fit TRBD1. This CDR3 has 13 amino acids. J lost 8 bases, V lost 5 bases, and 5 bases had no gene match. CDR1 and CDR2 (germline): SGHRS, YFSETQ. In nucleotides, the CDR3 is TGCGCCAGCAGTTCGGGACAGGGGGAAGGCTACACCTTC. This sequence encodes CASSSGQGEGYTF.

Here the CDR3 reads CASSPQGAPVETQYF. The CDR3, as DNA: TGTGCCAGCAGTCCACAGGGGGCGCCGGTAGAGACCCAGTACTTC. The V call is TRBV7-9, the J call TRBJ2-5, with 9 bases that match TRBD1. J lost 4 bases, V lost 6 bases, and 9 bases had no gene match. The CDR3 sequence is 15 residues long. CDR1 SEHNR and CDR2 FQNEAQ come from the germline V gene (reference sequence).

This clone was seen a single time. The chain couples TRBV11-2 to TRBJ2-4; possibly TRBD1 for D (6 bases). The CDR3 is 13 amino acids. Deletions cut 5 bases from V and 3 bases from J, with 8 bases between. From germline, CDR1 is SGHAT and CDR2 FQNNGV. The CDR3 sequence is CASSPRGKNIQYF. The CDR3 DNA sequence: TGTGCCAGCAGCCCCAGGGGCAAAAACATTCAGTACTTC. The entire variable domain, with the rest obtained from reference TRBV11-2 and TRBJ2-4, is as follows: EAGVAQSPRYKIIEKRQSVAFWCNPISGHATLYWYQQILGQGPKLLIQFQNNGVVDDSQLPKDRFSAERLKGVDSTLKIQPAKLEDSAVYLCASSPRGKNIQYFGAGTRLSVL.

This clone was counted a few times. This rearrangement joins TRBV4-1 to TRBJ2-5, with TRBD2 matching over 13 bases. This CDR3 region has 15 residues. V gave up 4 bases and J gave up 4 bases; unmatched junction bases: 3. CDR1 is MGHRA, CDR2 YSYEKL, per germline. For the CDR3, the DNA is TGCGCCAGCAGCCTACTAGCGGGGGGGCCAGAGACCCAGTACTTC. Encoded protein: CASSLLAGGPETQYF.

J is TRBJ1-1 and V is TRBV11-2; D uncertain. The CDR3 covers 11 residues. Germline V gene data show CDR1 as SGHAT and CDR2 as FQNNGV. V was clipped by 2 bases and J by 8 bases, with 6 bases between them. In DNA form, the CDR3 reads TGTGCCAGCAGCTTACAGGCCGAAGCTTTCTTT. Translation: CASSLQAEAFF.

This clone was detected a few times. The chain carries TRBV5-5 and TRBJ2-4, with a tentative D call TRBD1 (5 bases). This CDR3 is built from 15 residues. The V end lost 0 bases, the J end lost 7 bases, and 14 bases lay between the germline ends. From germline, CDR1 is SGHKS and CDR2 YYEKEE (reference sequence). The CDR3 loop is CASSLGGARANIQYF. In nucleotides, the CDR3 is TGTGCCAGCAGCTTGGGTGGGGCCCGGGCGAACATTCAGTACTTC.

The V and J genes are TRBV5-5 and TRBJ1-5; maybe TRBD1 (6 bases). CDR1 is SGHKS, CDR2 YYEKEE, per germline (reference sequence). This CDR3 contains 15 residues. Trimming stripped 4 bases from V and 6 bases from J, with 17 bases between. The CDR3: CASSLDSGAFQPQHF. The CDR3 region has the DNA TGTGCCAGCAGCCTGGACTCAGGGGCGTTTCAGCCCCAGCATTTT.

The J gene is TRBJ2-3, the V gene TRBV5-4; D is perhaps TRBD1 (5 bases). V gave up 1 base and J gave up 2 bases, with 8 bases separating them. Germline V gene sequence: CDR1 SGHNT, CDR2 YYREEE (reference sequence). The CDR3 extends over 14 amino acids. The CDR3 coding sequence is TGTGCCAGCAGCTTGACAGGTTTCACAGATACGCAGTATTTT. This encodes CASSLTGFTDTQYF.

The V and J genes are TRBV6-4 and TRBJ1-2; D gene ambiguous. The CDR3 is 12 amino acids. Trimming pared 2 bases from V and 4 bases from J, leaving 5 bases between. Germline assignment: CDR1 MRHNA and CDR2 SNTAGT. The CDR3 spells CASSDAGYGYTF. In DNA form, the CDR3 reads TGTGCCAGCAGTGACGCCGGCTATGGCTACACCTTC.

This clone is a singleton in its sample. The V and J genes are TRBV5-1 and TRBJ2-7; 10 bases are a match to TRBD1. CDR1 and CDR2 from the germline V gene are SGHRS and YFSETQ. V was pared by 4 bases and J by 4 bases, with 8 bases of the junction left unmatched. The CDR3 extends over 15 amino acids. The CDR3 DNA is TGCGCCAGCAGCGGATACCGGGACAGGGGTTACGAGCAGTACTTC. Translated: CASSGYRDRGYEQYF.

In its sample, this clone was seen once. The chain links TRBV10-3 to TRBJ2-2, with TRBD1 identical over 7 bases. V trimming: 5 bases; J trimming: 4 bases; junction bases outside the gene matches: 10. The CDR3 length is 16 residues. Germline CDR1 reads ENHRY; CDR2 reads SYGVKD. The CDR3 DNA reads as TGTGCCATCAGTACAGGGCCTCGGGACAGCACCGGGGAGCTGTTTTTT. This sequence encodes CAISTGPRDSTGELFF.

The chain carries TRBV5-1 and TRBJ1-1; no clear D. CDR3 size: 13 residues. Looked up from germline, CDR1 is SGHRS and CDR2 is YFSETQ. V was shortened by 4 bases and J by 5 bases, with 12 bases between the two germline ends. DNA of the CDR3: TGCGCCAGCAGCCTGTTCGGGGTTACTGAAGCTTTCTTT. It specifies CASSLFGVTEAFF.

The chain employs TRBV5-6 and TRBJ1-1; TRBD1 is a possible D gene (6 bases). The germline gives CDR1 SGHDT, CDR2 YYEEEE. Trimming shortened V by 4 bases and J by 5 bases, and 15 bases separated the two germline ends. CDR3 size: 14 residues. CDR3 region: CASSRLRGKTEAFF. The CDR3 region has the DNA TGTGCCAGCAGCCGTTTGAGGGGGAAGACTGAAGCTTTCTTT.

This clone was counted between two and nine times. V is TRBV5-6 and J is TRBJ2-3, with a weak D call TRBD1 (6 bases). Per the germline V gene, CDR1 is SGHDT and CDR2 is YYEEEE. Trimming left V 0 bases short and J 10 bases short, with 12 bases between. The CDR3 extends over 13 amino acids. The chain's CDR3 is CASSLAPGASQYF. The CDR3 nucleotides are TGTGCCAGCAGCTTGGCCCCAGGGGCCTCGCAGTATTTT.

This clone was recorded a few times. The chain is built from TRBV19 and TRBJ1-5; 7 nucleotides align to TRBD1. The J segment lost 1 base and the V segment lost 6 bases, leaving 6 bases of the junction unmatched. The CDR3 sequence is 15 residues long. Germline CDR1 is LNHDA and CDR2 is SQIVND (reference sequence). The CDR3 loop reads CASRNRGESNQPQHF. For the CDR3, the DNA is TGTGCCAGTAGAAACAGGGGAGAAAGCAATCAGCCCCAGCATTTT.

The V call is TRBV7-8, the J call TRBJ2-6; 8 bases map to TRBD1. V shed 5 bases, J shed 0 bases, and the junction held 3 bases outside the gene matches. CDR1 is SGHVS and CDR2 is FQNEAQ in the germline V gene. This CDR3 spans 16 amino acids. Here the CDR3 reads CASSRTGNSGANVLTF. In nucleotides, the CDR3 is TGTGCCAGCAGCCGGACAGGGAACTCTGGGGCCAACGTCCTGACTTTC. Supplemented by reference TRBV7-8 and TRBJ2-6, the full variable domain reads GAGVSQSPRYKVAKRGQDVALRCDPISGHVSLFWYQQALGQGPEFLTYFQNEAQLDKSGLPSDRFFAERPEGSVSTLKIQRTQQEDSAVYLCASSRTGNSGANVLTFGAGSRLTVL.